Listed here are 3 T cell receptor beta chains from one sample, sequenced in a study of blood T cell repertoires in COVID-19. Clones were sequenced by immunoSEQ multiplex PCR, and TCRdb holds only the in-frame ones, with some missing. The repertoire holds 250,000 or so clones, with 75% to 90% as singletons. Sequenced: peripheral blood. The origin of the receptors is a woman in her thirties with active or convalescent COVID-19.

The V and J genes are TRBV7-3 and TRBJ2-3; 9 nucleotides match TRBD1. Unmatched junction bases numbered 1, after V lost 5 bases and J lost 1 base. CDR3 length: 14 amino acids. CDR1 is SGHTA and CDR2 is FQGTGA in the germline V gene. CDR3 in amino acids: CASSRQGGTDTQYF. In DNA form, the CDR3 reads TGTGCCAGCAGCAGACAGGGGGGCACAGATACGCAGTATTTT.

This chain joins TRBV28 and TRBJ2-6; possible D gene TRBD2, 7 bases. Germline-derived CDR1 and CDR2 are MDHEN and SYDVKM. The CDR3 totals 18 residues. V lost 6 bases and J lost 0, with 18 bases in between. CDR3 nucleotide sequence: TGTGCCAGCAGCAGTAGGGGGGGTCGGAGCTCTGGGGCCAACGTCCTGACTTTC. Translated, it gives CASSSRGGRSSGANVLTF.

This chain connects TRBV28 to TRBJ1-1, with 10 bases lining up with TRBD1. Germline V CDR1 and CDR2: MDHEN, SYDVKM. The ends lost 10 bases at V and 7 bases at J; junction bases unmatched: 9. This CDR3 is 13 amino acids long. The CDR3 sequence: CATIPGQGYEAFF. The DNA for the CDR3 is TGTGCCACCATTCCGGGACAGGGGTATGAAGCTTTCTTT.